This note documents a single TCR beta chain sequence. This entry is derived from a study of cytomegalovirus exposure and HLA in healthy donors. The wider study: Per a later analysis, the roughly 690 first-cohort and 120 or so validation repertoires shared one platform.

Between the trimmed V and J ends, which lost 4 bases and 5 bases, there was a span of 14 bases. The CDR3 has 14 residues. Germline CDR1 is LNHDA and CDR2 is SQIVND (reference sequence). Only in-frame clones appear in the TCRdb table, and some are missing; sequencing was by immunoSEQ multiplex PCR. The repertoire consists of 100,000 to 150,000 clones, with roughly nine tenths occurring once and the leading ten covering 1.2%. The sequence came from a woman younger than 35 in good health and CMV-seronegative. Sequencing was done on a sample of PBMCs. The chain joins TRBV19 to TRBJ1-1; D possibly corresponds to TRBD1 (6 bases). This CDR3 is CASSTHRDETEAFF. The CDR3 coding sequence is TGTGCCAGTAGTACCCACAGGGATGAGACTGAAGCTTTCTTT.